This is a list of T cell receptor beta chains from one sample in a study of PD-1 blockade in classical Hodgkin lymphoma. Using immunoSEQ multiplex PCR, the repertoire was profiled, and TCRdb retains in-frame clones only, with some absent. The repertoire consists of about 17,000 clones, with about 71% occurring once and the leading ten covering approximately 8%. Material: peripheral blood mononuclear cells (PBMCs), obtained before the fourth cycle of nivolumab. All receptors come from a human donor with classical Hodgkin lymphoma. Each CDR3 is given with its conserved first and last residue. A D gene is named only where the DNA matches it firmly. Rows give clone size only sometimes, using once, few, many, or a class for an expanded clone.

DNA: TGTGCCAGCAGTAACCTGTTCTACGAGCAGTACTTC
CDR3: CASSNLFYEQYF
V: TRBV28
size: NA
D: NA
J: TRBJ2-7

DNA: TGTGCCAGCAGTTTCCTAGGGAGGAACACCGGGGAGCTGTTTTTT
CDR3: CASSFLGRNTGELFF
V: TRBV28
size: NA
D: NA
J: TRBJ2-2

DNA: TGTGCCAGCAGCTTTCTGCCAGCGGGAGGCGGTGAGCAGTTCTTC
CDR3: CASSFLPAGGGEQFF
V: TRBV7-9
size: medium-sized
D: TRBD2
J: TRBJ2-1

DNA: TGTGCCAGCTCACGGCTGAGGAACACTGAAGCTTTCTTT
CDR3: CASSRLRNTEAFF
V: TRBV6-5
size: NA
D: NA
J: TRBJ1-1

DNA: TGCAGCGCGGCAGGTCTAGCATACACAGATACGCAGTATTTT
CDR3: CSAAGLAYTDTQYF
V: TRBV29-1
size: NA
D: NA
J: TRBJ2-3

DNA: TGTGCCAGCAGCGTGGGACAGGGAAAAAACACCATATATTTT
CDR3: CASSVGQGKNTIYF
V: TRBV9
size: NA
D: TRBD1
J: TRBJ1-3

DNA: TGTGCCAGCCGGGGGGGGACTAGCGGCTACGAGCAGTACTTC
CDR3: CASRGGTSGYEQYF
V: TRBV6-1
size: NA
D: TRBD2
J: TRBJ2-7

DNA: TGTGCCAGCTTCCGCCGGGTGAACACCGGGGAGCTGTTTTTT
CDR3: CASFRRVNTGELFF
V: TRBV5-6
size: NA
D: NA
J: TRBJ2-2

DNA: TGTGCCAGCAGCTTAGGTGTTACAGATACGCAGTATTTT
CDR3: CASSLGVTDTQYF
V: TRBV7-2
size: NA
D: NA
J: TRBJ2-3

DNA: TGCGCCAGCAGCCTCCGTTTCAGCTCCTACGAGCAGTACTTC
CDR3: CASSLRFSSYEQYF
V: TRBV5-1
size: NA
D: NA
J: TRBJ2-7

DNA: TGTGCCAGCAGCTTCCCCTTAGCGGGAGTTACCGGGGAGCTGTTTTTT
CDR3: CASSFPLAGVTGELFF
V: TRBV7-8
size: NA
D: TRBD2
J: TRBJ2-2

DNA: TGCGCCAGCAGCTTGACTAGCGGGAGATCCTACAATGAGCAGTTCTTC
CDR3: CASSLTSGRSYNEQFF
V: TRBV5-1
size: few
D: TRBD2
J: TRBJ2-1

DNA: TGCGCCAGCAGAAAGCGGGAGGGAACAGATACGCAGTATTTT
CDR3: CASRKREGTDTQYF
V: TRBV4-1
size: NA
D: TRBD2
J: TRBJ2-3

DNA: TGTGCCAGCAGTTTATGGCAGGCAGGCACAGATACGCAGTATTTT
CDR3: CASSLWQAGTDTQYF
V: TRBV28
size: NA
D: NA
J: TRBJ2-3

DNA: TGTGCCAGCAGCGTAGAGGGGGGAGGGCCGATGGAGCAGTACTTC
CDR3: CASSVEGGGPMEQYF
V: TRBV9
size: few
D: NA
J: TRBJ2-7

DNA: TGTGCCAGCTCACCACTTAGGACAGGGATGACAGATACGCAGTATTTT
CDR3: CASSPLRTGMTDTQYF
V: TRBV18
size: NA
D: TRBD1
J: TRBJ2-3

DNA: TGTGCCAGCAGTTATCACGGGACGAAGGAGACCCAGTACTTC
CDR3: CASSYHGTKETQYF
V: TRBV6-6
size: NA
D: NA
J: TRBJ2-5

DNA: TGTGCCAGCAGTGCAGACCGATTCCAAGAGACCCAGTACTTC
CDR3: CASSADRFQETQYF
V: TRBV27
size: NA
D: NA
J: TRBJ2-5

DNA: TGTGCCAGCAGGACAGGGGGCAGGGAGACCCAGTACTTC
CDR3: CASRTGGRETQYF
V: TRBV6-5
size: once
D: TRBD1
J: TRBJ2-5

DNA: TGTGCCAGTAGTATCAGGGACAGGGCGAACACTGAAGCTTTCTTT
CDR3: CASSIRDRANTEAFF
V: TRBV19
size: NA
D: TRBD1
J: TRBJ1-1

DNA: TGTGCCAGCAGCGCCGGATGGAACACCGGGGAGCTGTTTTTT
CDR3: CASSAGWNTGELFF
V: TRBV9
size: few
D: NA
J: TRBJ2-2

DNA: TGTGCCAGCAGCGTAGCGCGGGACTCGAAAAGCGGCAATCAGCCCCAGCATTTT
CDR3: CASSVARDSKSGNQPQHF
V: TRBV9
size: NA
D: NA
J: TRBJ1-5

DNA: TGTGCCAGCAGCCCAGCCAGCGGGAGATCCAACGAGCAGTACTTC
CDR3: CASSPASGRSNEQYF
V: TRBV7-6
size: NA
D: TRBD2
J: TRBJ2-7

DNA: TGTGCCAGTAGTTCGAACGGGGGCCGAGGGGCTGAAGCTTTCTTT
CDR3: CASSSNGGRGAEAFF
V: TRBV19
size: NA
D: NA
J: TRBJ1-1

DNA: TGTGCCAGCAGCCAATCAGATGTGGGAATGCGGTTCTTC
CDR3: CASSQSDVGMRFF
V: TRBV14
size: NA
D: NA
J: TRBJ2-1

DNA: TGTGCCAGCAGCGGCGGAACAGGGATGTCCGTTTCGATGAACACTGAAGCTTTCTTT
CDR3: CASSGGTGMSVSMNTEAFF
V: TRBV5-4
size: NA
D: NA
J: TRBJ1-1

DNA: TGCAGCGTTGTATCCGGGAGCTACGAGCAGTACTTC
CDR3: CSVVSGSYEQYF
V: TRBV29-1
size: NA
D: NA
J: TRBJ2-7

DNA: TGTGCCAGCAGTGAGCAGGGGGCTGGAGGGATGGAGACCCAGTACTTC
CDR3: CASSEQGAGGMETQYF
V: TRBV2
size: few
D: TRBD1
J: TRBJ2-5

DNA: TGCGCCTCCGGGCAACTTAGGACAGATACGCAGTATTTT
CDR3: CASGQLRTDTQYF
V: TRBV29-1
size: NA
D: NA
J: TRBJ2-3

DNA: TGTGCCAGCAGCTTAGTTCCCAGGGCGCAAGAGACCCAGTACTTC
CDR3: CASSLVPRAQETQYF
V: TRBV7-9
size: NA
D: NA
J: TRBJ2-5

DNA: TGTGCCAGCAGGCGAGAGGAGCTAGTTGAGCATGAGCAGTTCTTC
CDR3: CASRREELVEHEQFF
V: TRBV4-2
size: few
D: NA
J: TRBJ2-1

DNA: TGTGCCAGCAGCCGCCGCCAGGTCCCCTATGGCTACACCTTC
CDR3: CASSRRQVPYGYTF
V: TRBV28
size: few
D: NA
J: TRBJ1-2

DNA: TGCGCCAGCAGCGTATTGGACAGTCTAAACTATGGCTACACCTTC
CDR3: CASSVLDSLNYGYTF
V: TRBV5-1
size: few
D: NA
J: TRBJ1-2

DNA: TGCAGCGTCGAACGGGGGAAGGCTACCTACAATGAGCAGTTCTTC
CDR3: CSVERGKATYNEQFF
V: TRBV29-1
size: few
D: NA
J: TRBJ2-1

DNA: TGCGCCAGCAGCCTTACATGGAACACTGAAGCTTTCTTT
CDR3: CASSLTWNTEAFF
V: TRBV5-1
size: NA
D: NA
J: TRBJ1-1

DNA: TGTGCCAGCATCGGCCGGGTCGACAGGGGGAAACAGCCCCAGCATTTT
CDR3: CASIGRVDRGKQPQHF
V: TRBV6-6
size: NA
D: TRBD1
J: TRBJ1-5

DNA: TGTGCCAGCAGTTTATGGTGGGGGTCCCTACAAGAGACCCAGTACTTC
CDR3: CASSLWWGSLQETQYF
V: TRBV28
size: NA
D: NA
J: TRBJ2-5

DNA: TGCGCCAGCAGCTTGAACGGCTACGATGAGCAGTTCTTC
CDR3: CASSLNGYDEQFF
V: TRBV5-1
size: NA
D: NA
J: TRBJ2-1

DNA: TGTGCCAGCTCACCGAGTACTAGCGGGAGGGCCGTGGAGTTCTTC
CDR3: CASSPSTSGRAVEFF
V: TRBV18
size: NA
D: TRBD2
J: TRBJ2-1

DNA: TGTGCCAGCAGCTTGGGAACAGGGTGGATGACAGATACGCAGTATTTT
CDR3: CASSLGTGWMTDTQYF
V: TRBV11-1
size: NA
D: NA
J: TRBJ2-3

DNA: TGTGCCAGCAGCGCTATCCCGACCGAGTCGGGACAGGGGCCTGAAGAGACCCAGTACTTC
CDR3: CASSAIPTESGQGPEETQYF
V: TRBV9
size: few
D: TRBD1
J: TRBJ2-5